The T cell receptor (beta chain) described here comes from a study of chemoradiotherapy in HPV16-positive cancers. Whole-study context: Functional T-cell assays on a couple of HPV16-positive patients' cells defined candidate HPV-specific clones and common TCR motifs. Study results and caveats: HPV-specific T cells were functionally defined from only two HPV16-positive patients.

This clone is medium-sized (0.01 to 0.1%) in the sample. The antigen is undetermined. Profiled with immunoSEQ multiplex PCR; TCRdb holds only in-frame clones, not every one. The repertoire holds some 34,000 clones, with around 92% as singletons. The length of the CDR3 is 15 residues. The V and J ends lost 4 bases and 1 base, in that order; junction bases with no gene match: 3. Germline V gives CDR1 MRHNA, CDR2 SNTAGT. The chain joins TRBV6-4 to TRBJ2-3; 9 bases match TRBD2. The clonotype originates from a human donor with HPV-associated anogenital cancer. The source material was blood, sampled from a patient who underwent chemoradiotherapy. In DNA form, the CDR3 reads TGTGCCAGCAGTGGGGCTAGCGGGGGCACAGATACGCAGTATTTT. It translates to CASSGASGGTDTQYF.